The 30 T cell receptor beta chains given below trace back to one sample, sequenced in a study of OX40 agonist ivuxolimab in advanced cancers. TCRdb's copy holds only in-frame clones and misses some; the assay was immunoSEQ multiplex PCR. The table records almost 85,000 clones, about 94% of them present only once. Sequencing was performed on CD4+ or CD8+ T cells sorted from blood, taken in a trial of the OX40 agonist ivuxolimab. The receptors were gathered from an adult with an advanced solid tumor such as melanoma, head and neck, liver or kidney cancer.

The rearrangement uses TRBV14 and TRBJ2-7; the match to TRBD1 covers 11 bases. Per the germline V gene, CDR1 is SGHDN and CDR2 is FVKESK. Germline trimming cut 4 bases from V and 2 bases from J; bases unmatched to any gene: 4. This CDR3 has 15 residues. The CDR3 coding sequence is TGTGCCAGCAGCCTCCGGGACAGGGGGGCCTACGAGCAGTACTTC. Protein sequence: CASSLRDRGAYEQYF.

The chain couples TRBV29-1 to TRBJ2-1; TRBD1 agrees at 9 bases. The germline CDR1 and CDR2 sequences are SQVTM and ANQGSEA. The CDR3 covers 20 residues. The V gene end was trimmed by 6 bases and the J gene end by 0 bases; junction bases not matched to a gene: 21. The DNA of the CDR3 is TGCAGCGTGGGAAGGCTTCCGGGACAGGGTCCCCCGAGCTCCTACAATGAGCAGTTCTTC. It specifies CSVGRLPGQGPPSSYNEQFF.

The V and J genes are TRBV5-6 and TRBJ2-5, with D unclear. This CDR3 region has 12 residues. V lost 0 bases and J lost 2, with 2 bases in between. CDR1 and CDR2 from the germline V gene are SGHDT and YYEEEE. The DNA of the CDR3 is TGTGCCAGCAGCTTGGTACAAGAGACCCAGTACTTC. Protein sequence: CASSLVQETQYF. Full variable domain (rest looked up from reference TRBV5-6 and TRBJ2-5): DAGVTQSPTHLIKTRGQQVTLRCSPKSGHDTVSWYQQALGQGPQFIFQYYEEEERQRGNFPDRFSGHQFPNYSSELNVNALLLGDSALYLCASSLVQETQYFGPGTRLLVL.

This rearrangement joins TRBV4-1 to TRBJ1-5, with unresolved D. Trimming took 0 bases from V and 3 from J, leaving 18 bases between them. The CDR3 totals 18 residues. CDR1 and CDR2 from the germline V gene are MGHRA and YSYEKL. The DNA of the CDR3 is TGCGCCAGCAGCCAAGATCAGGCAGATCGAATCCCCAATCAGCCCCAGCATTTT. The encoded protein is CASSQDQADRIPNQPQHF.

The chain carries TRBV13 and TRBJ2-7; TRBD1 might be the D (7 bases). Germline V gene sequence: CDR1 PRHDT, CDR2 FYEKMQ (reference sequence). This CDR3 contains 16 residues. Deletions cut 8 bases from V and 0 bases from J, with 20 bases between. CDR3: CASGKQGGYRSYEQYF. CDR3 in DNA: TGTGCCAGCGGAAAGCAGGGGGGTTATCGCTCCTACGAGCAGTACTTC.

The V gene is TRBV6-1, the J gene TRBJ1-2; 11 nucleotides match TRBD1. Germline CDR1 is MNHNS and CDR2 is SASEGT. The V and J ends lost 6 bases and 6 bases, in that order; junction bases with no gene match: 0. The CDR3 extends over 12 amino acids. The CDR3 loop reads CASRDRGHGYTF. The CDR3 DNA follows: TGTGCCAGCAGGGACAGGGGGCATGGCTACACCTTC.

The V and J genes are TRBV7-6 and TRBJ2-1; D is uncertain. V lost 1 base and J 7 bases, leaving 5 bases between the germline ends. Per the germline V gene, CDR1 is SGHVS and CDR2 is FNYEAQ. CDR3 size: 12 residues. The CDR3 protein is CASSLEGNEQFF. CDR3 in DNA: TGTGCCAGCAGCTTAGAGGGAAATGAGCAGTTCTTC.

The gene calls are TRBV7-9 and TRBJ1-2, with 9 bases lining up with TRBD1. The CDR3 consists of 15 residues. V shed 4 bases, J shed 4 bases, and the junction held 7 bases outside the gene matches. The germline V gene encodes CDR1 SEHNR and CDR2 FQNEAQ (reference sequence). CDR3 sequence (DNA): TGTGCCAGCAGCTCCGGACAGGGGCGAGTCTATGGCTACACCTTC. This translates into CASSSGQGRVYGYTF.

This chain connects TRBV7-2 to TRBJ2-1; D remains ambiguous. The ends were cut back, 6 bases at V and 4 bases at J, with 10 bases in the middle. CDR1 SGHTA and CDR2 FQGNSA come from the germline V gene. CDR3 size: 13 residues. Here the CDR3 reads CASSLPPYNEQFF. DNA of the CDR3: TGTGCCAGCAGTCTCCCCCCTTACAATGAGCAGTTCTTC.

The genes are TRBV27 and TRBJ2-7; 9 bases are a match to TRBD2. J was trimmed by 1 base and V by 5 bases; bases with no gene match: 9. The length of the CDR3 is 16 residues. The germline V gene has CDR1 MNHEY and CDR2 SMNVEV (reference sequence). CDR3 sequence: CASSASSGATSYEQYF. The CDR3 region has the DNA TGTGCCAGCAGTGCATCTAGCGGGGCGACATCCTACGAGCAGTACTTC.

With respect to this clone: At one end, the junction sequence differs from germline, possibly due to a read error. The chain recombines TRBV7-9 with TRBJ2-2; D is perhaps TRBD1 (5 bases). The CDR3 runs 12 residues. Germline CDR1 reads SEHNR; CDR2 reads FQNEAQ (reference sequence). The CDR3, as DNA: TGTGCCAGCAGCCCCGGGCTAGGGGCGCTGTTTTTT. It encodes CASSPGLGALFF.

The genes are TRBV2 and TRBJ2-1; tentatively, D is TRBD1 (6 bases). Deletions cut 6 bases from V and 0 bases from J, with 21 bases between. Germline V CDR1 and CDR2: SNHLY, FYNNEI. The CDR3 is 18 amino acids. The CDR3: CASRVLGRGPSSYNEQFF. CDR3 DNA: TGTGCCAGCAGGGTATTAGGCAGGGGCCCGAGCTCCTACAATGAGCAGTTCTTC.

The genes are TRBV7-9 and TRBJ1-2, with a tentative D call TRBD1 (6 bases). The ends were cut back, 4 bases at V and 3 bases at J, with 12 bases in the middle. From germline, CDR1 is SEHNR and CDR2 FQNEAQ (reference sequence). The CDR3 covers 14 residues. The CDR3 DNA reads TGTGCCAGCAGCTCCCCGGACAGATACTATGGCTACACCTTC. The encoded protein is CASSSPDRYYGYTF.

V and J are TRBV6-6 and TRBJ2-2; weak D call: TRBD2 (5 bases). The CDR3 runs to 13 residues. Germline V gives CDR1 MNHNY, CDR2 SVGAGI (reference sequence). Deletions cut 6 bases from V and 6 bases from J, with 11 bases between. CDR3 loop: CASSPGLAGELFF. Written as DNA, the CDR3 is TGTGCCAGCAGCCCGGGATTGGCCGGGGAGCTGTTTTTT.

V gene TRBV7-9 combines with J gene TRBJ2-7; a possible D gene is TRBD2 (6 bases). With 1 base removed from V and 3 bases from J, the gap between germline ends came to 13 bases. Germline V CDR1 and CDR2: SEHNR, FQNEAQ (reference sequence). CDR3 length: 15 amino acids. CDR3 protein: CASSLVGGINYEQYF. Here the CDR3 DNA reads TGTGCCAGCAGCTTAGTTGGCGGGATAAACTACGAGCAGTACTTC. Full variable domain (rest looked up from reference TRBV7-9 and TRBJ2-7): DTGVSQNPRHKITKRGQNVTFRCDPISEHNRLYWYRQTLGQGPEFLTYFQNEAQLEKSRLLSDRFSAERPKGSFSTLEIQRTEQGDSAMYLCASSLVGGINYEQYFGPGTRLTVT.

The J gene is TRBJ2-2, the V gene TRBV7-6, with TRBD2 matching 7 bases. The V segment lost 11 bases and the J segment 7 bases; nucleotides outside the gene matches: 7. Per the germline V gene, CDR1 is SGHVS and CDR2 is FNYEAQ. The CDR3 is 12 residues long. CDR3 residues: CACGREVGELFF. CDR3 nucleotide sequence: TGTGCCTGTGGACGGGAGGTCGGGGAGCTGTTTTTT.

V gene TRBV2 combines with J gene TRBJ2-2; the D gene is possibly TRBD1 (6 bases). From germline, CDR1 is SNHLY and CDR2 FYNNEI. Trimming pared 8 bases from V and 5 bases from J, leaving 15 bases between. This CDR3 is built from 14 residues. The CDR3 nucleotides are TGTGCCAGCTTAGAGACAGGAGGTACCGGGGAGCTGTTTTTT. Translating it yields CASLETGGTGELFF.

CDR3 amino acids: CASSVQGSGTEAFF. The DNA of the CDR3 is TGTGCCAGCAGCGTACAGGGGAGCGGCACTGAAGCTTTCTTT. J is TRBJ1-1 and V is TRBV9; D may be TRBD1 (6 bases). The CDR3 runs to 14 residues. CDR1 and CDR2 (germline): SGDLS, YYNGEE. Trimming cost V 1 base and J 4 bases, with 11 bases left between them.

This chain joins TRBV5-6 and TRBJ2-5, with 12 positions matching TRBD1. This CDR3 is 17 amino acids long. In germline, CDR1 is SGHDT, CDR2 YYEEEE. Trimming took 2 bases from V and 3 from J; bases not matched to a gene: 8. DNA of the CDR3: TGTGCCAGCAGCTTCCCTCGGGACAGGGGGCCGGAAGAGACCCAGTACTTC. It specifies CASSFPRDRGPEETQYF.

This chain uses TRBV7-2 with TRBJ2-1, with D unresolved. This CDR3 is built from 19 residues. Trimming removed 1 base from V and 0 bases from J, with 19 bases in between. Looked up from germline, CDR1 is SGHTA and CDR2 is FQGNSA. CDR3 protein: CASSLGPPGEWSSYNEQFF. The CDR3 DNA reads as TGTGCCAGCAGCTTAGGACCTCCCGGCGAGTGGAGCTCCTACAATGAGCAGTTCTTC.

The chain joins TRBV19 to TRBJ2-2; possible D gene TRBD1, 5 bases. Germline CDR1 and CDR2: LNHDA and SQIVND (reference sequence). The CDR3 totals 14 residues. The ends were cut back, 3 bases at V and 6 bases at J, with 11 bases in the middle. CDR3 sequence reads: CASSIWQGPGELFF. CDR3 coding DNA: TGTGCCAGTAGTATTTGGCAGGGCCCCGGGGAGCTGTTTTTT.

The chain uses TRBV6-5 and TRBJ1-1; D ambiguous. V lost 5 bases and J 7 bases, leaving 11 bases between the germline ends. The CDR3 contains 12 residues. Germline loops: CDR1 MNHEY, CDR2 SVGAGI. CDR3 in DNA: TGTGCCAGCAGTGAAAGAGAGTTTGAAGCTTTCTTT. Translating it yields CASSEREFEAFF.

V and J are TRBV28 and TRBJ1-5, with D perhaps matching TRBD1 (6 bases). Per the germline V gene, CDR1 is MDHEN and CDR2 is SYDVKM. CDR3 length: 18 amino acids. V lost 5 bases to trimming and J lost 3 bases, with 23 bases between them. The CDR3 DNA sequence: TGTGCCAGCAGTCTTCTCGGGACATCCGATACCTTCAATCAGCCCCAGCATTTT. It translates to CASSLLGTSDTFNQPQHF.

This sequence joins TRBV19 and TRBJ2-1; TRBD2 aligns across 8 bases. The CDR3 length is 14 residues. J lost 6 bases, V lost 1 base, and 2 bases had no gene match. CDR1 LNHDA and CDR2 SQIVND come from the germline V gene (reference sequence). CDR3 protein: CASSIGLAINEQFF. The DNA for the CDR3 is TGTGCCAGTAGTATAGGACTAGCGATCAATGAGCAGTTCTTC.

The CDR3 loop is CASSLDPGRDYGYTF. The CDR3 nucleotides read TGTGCCAGCAGCTTAGACCCCGGGAGAGACTATGGCTACACCTTC. The chain uses TRBV11-2 and TRBJ1-2; D is ambiguous. This CDR3 is built from 15 residues. Trimming stripped 0 bases from V and 3 bases from J, with 11 bases between. In germline, CDR1 is SGHAT, CDR2 FQNNGV.

The rearrangement uses TRBV28 and TRBJ2-7; D is unresolved. Trimming removed 9 bases at V and 3 bases at J, with 21 bases between. The CDR3 has 15 amino acids. The germline V gene has CDR1 MDHEN and CDR2 SYDVKM. The CDR3 protein is CASQSRKDPIYEQYF. The DNA for the CDR3 is TGTGCCAGTCAGAGCCGAAAGGACCCTATCTACGAGCAGTACTTC.

The genes are TRBV27 and TRBJ2-1; D may be TRBD2 (6 bases). The V gene's germline CDR1 is MNHEY and CDR2 SMNVEV (reference sequence). This CDR3 is 16 amino acids long. The V and J ends lost 4 bases and 0 bases respectively, with 13 bases between them. The CDR3 sequence is CASSSRDSFSYNEQFF. The CDR3 DNA reads TGTGCCAGCAGTTCCAGGGACTCCTTCTCCTACAATGAGCAGTTCTTC.

The chain carries TRBV6-6 and TRBJ1-5; unclear D gene. Trimming stripped 6 bases from V and 7 bases from J, with 7 bases between. Germline-derived CDR1 and CDR2 are MNHNY and SVGAGI (reference sequence). CDR3 size: 11 residues. Written as DNA, the CDR3 is TGTGCCAGCAGCCCGGGGCAGCCCCAGCATTTT. It yields the protein CASSPGQPQHF.

This sequence joins TRBV7-3 and TRBJ2-1; D may correspond to TRBD1 or TRBD2 (5 bases each). The V and J ends lost 2 bases and 5 bases respectively, with 13 bases between them. Germline values: CDR1 SGHTA, CDR2 FQGTGA. CDR3 size: 15 residues. Here the CDR3 DNA reads TGTGCCAGCAGCTTAGGGGCCGGGACCAACAATGAGCAGTTCTTC. Translation: CASSLGAGTNNEQFF.

The V call is TRBV2, the J call TRBJ1-5; D gene ambiguous. The CDR3 contains 15 residues. The V gene lost 6 bases and the J gene lost 1 base, with 13 bases spanning the gap. The germline gives CDR1 SNHLY, CDR2 FYNNEI. This CDR3 reads CASRHNIESNQPQHF. The CDR3 nucleotides are TGTGCCAGCAGACACAACATAGAGAGCAATCAGCCCCAGCATTTT.